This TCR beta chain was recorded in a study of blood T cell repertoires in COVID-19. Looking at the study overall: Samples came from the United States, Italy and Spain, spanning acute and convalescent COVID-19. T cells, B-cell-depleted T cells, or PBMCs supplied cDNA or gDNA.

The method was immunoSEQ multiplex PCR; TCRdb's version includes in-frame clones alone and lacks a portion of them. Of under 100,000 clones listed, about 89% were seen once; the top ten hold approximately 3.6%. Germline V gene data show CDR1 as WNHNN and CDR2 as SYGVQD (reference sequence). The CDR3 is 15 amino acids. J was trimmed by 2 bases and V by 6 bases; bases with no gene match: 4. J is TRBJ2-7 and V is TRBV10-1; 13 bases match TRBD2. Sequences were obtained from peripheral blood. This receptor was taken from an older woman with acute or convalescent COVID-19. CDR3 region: CASREGLAGPYEQYF. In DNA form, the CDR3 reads TGCGCCAGCAGGGAGGGACTAGCGGGACCCTACGAGCAGTACTTC.